The 18 T cell receptor beta chains reported below all come from one sample, sequenced in a study of identical twins. Each CDR3 protein gets one entry after TCRdb re-called the 5' RACE reads with MiXCR. Seen here are 600,000 to 850,000 distinct CDR3 sequences, around a sixth observed once, and the top ten hold over 10%. This sample was also put to use in a study of T cells expressing NK-cell markers.

Sequenced sample: PBMCs. These receptors were taken from a woman in her late teens or twenties in good health.

The chain recombines TRBV20-1 with TRBJ2-1; D may match TRBD1 or TRBD2 (5 bases each). V lost 3 bases and J 4 bases, leaving 16 bases between the germline ends. The CDR3 runs to 15 residues. Germline V gene sequence: CDR1 DFQATT, CDR2 SNEGSKA (reference sequence). The CDR3 loop is CSASGATIEYNEQFF. The CDR3 coding sequence is TGCAGTGCTAGCGGGGCGACGATCGAGTACAATGAGCAGTTCTTC.

V usage is TRBV6-2 or TRBV6-3 and J usage is TRBJ2-3; D call uncertain. Germline-derived CDR1 and CDR2 are MNHEY and SVGEGT. The V end was cut by 4 bases, the J end by 1 base, with 12 bases between. This CDR3 has 15 residues. The CDR3 DNA follows: TGTGCCAGCAGTTTCGCCCTAAGGGGCACAGATACGCAGTATTTT. It yields the protein CASSFALRGTDTQYF.

This clonotype was detected only a few times. The gene calls are TRBV7-2 and TRBJ2-7, with D unresolved. The CDR3 has 11 residues. The V gene lost 2 bases and the J gene lost 6 bases, with 5 bases spanning the gap. CDR1 SGHTA and CDR2 FQGNSA come from the germline V gene. The CDR3 here is CASSLLVEQYF. DNA of the CDR3: TGTGCCAGCAGCTTACTCGTCGAGCAGTACTTC.

V and J are TRBV6-5 and TRBJ2-1, with TRBD2 matching over 8 bases. The germline gives CDR1 MNHEY, CDR2 SVGAGI. Germline trimming cut 2 bases from V and 2 bases from J; bases unmatched to any gene: 8. The CDR3 extends over 17 amino acids. DNA of the CDR3: TGTGCCAGCAGTTACGGCGGGAGGTTTGAGACCTACAATGAGCAGTTCTTC. This sequence encodes CASSYGGRFETYNEQFF.

The chain combines TRBV5-6 with TRBJ2-3, with D perhaps matching TRBD2 (6 bases). The ends were cut back, 3 bases at V and 8 bases at J, with 19 bases in the middle. Looked up from germline, CDR1 is SGHDT and CDR2 is YYEEEE. The CDR3 runs to 15 residues. The CDR3 here is CASSSSGTAGGTQYF. The CDR3 coding sequence is TGTGCCAGCAGCTCGTCCGGGACTGCCGGCGGTACGCAGTATTTT.

Only a few counts were recorded for this clonotype. The chain joins TRBV5-1 to TRBJ1-1; 8 bases agree with TRBD1. This CDR3 spans 12 amino acids. The V segment lost 4 bases and the J segment 7 bases; nucleotides outside the gene matches: 3. Germline CDR1 and CDR2: SGHRS and YFSETQ. Here the CDR3 reads CASSDTGGEAFF. In nucleotides, the CDR3 is TGCGCCAGCAGCGATACAGGGGGTGAAGCTTTCTTT.

This clonotype has a count of ten or more. V is TRBV6-5 and J is TRBJ2-3, with no clear D. This CDR3 is built from 15 residues. Trimming shortened V by 4 bases and J by 2 bases, and 13 bases separated the two germline ends. Per the germline V gene, CDR1 is MNHEY and CDR2 is SVGAGI. The DNA of the CDR3 is TGTGCCAGCAGTTCCCACCAGTTATACACAGATACGCAGTATTTT. Encoded protein: CASSSHQLYTDTQYF.

This clonotype was seen more than once but under ten times. The rearrangement links TRBV7-2 to TRBJ1-5, with D perhaps TRBD1 (5 bases). CDR1 SGHTA and CDR2 FQGNSA come from the germline V gene. V was trimmed by 5 bases and J by 0 bases, leaving 14 bases between them. The length of the CDR3 is 16 residues. CDR3 residues: CASSLGRGYSNQPQHF. CDR3 coding DNA: TGTGCCAGCAGCCTGGGGCGGGGTTATAGCAATCAGCCCCAGCATTTT.

The sample holds one count of this clonotype. The rearrangement joins TRBV5-5 to TRBJ2-1, with 13 bases identical to TRBD2. This CDR3 has 15 amino acids. Germline values: CDR1 SGHKS, CDR2 YYEKEE (reference sequence). The ends lost 4 bases at V and 6 bases at J; junction bases unmatched: 4. The CDR3 loop is CASSGGLAGRNEQFF. CDR3 DNA: TGTGCCAGCAGCGGGGGACTAGCGGGACGCAATGAGCAGTTCTTC.

This sequence joins TRBV11-3 and TRBJ2-7; TRBD1 matches at 9 bases. This CDR3 region has 16 residues. V shed 0 bases, J shed 2 bases, and the junction held 5 bases outside the gene matches. Germline-derived CDR1 and CDR2 are SGHNT and YENEEA. CDR3 protein: CASSLDLGQGAYEQYF. In DNA form, the CDR3 reads TGTGCCAGCAGCTTAGATCTGGGACAGGGTGCCTACGAGCAGTACTTC.

This clonotype was recorded once. The chain has TRBV10-3 and TRBJ2-1, with 8 positions matching TRBD2. After removal of 6 bases from V and 6 bases from J, the junction contained 4 bases not matched to a gene. Per the germline V gene, CDR1 is ENHRY and CDR2 is SYGVKD. The CDR3 runs 13 residues. CDR3 region: CAIRAGGCNEQFF. The CDR3 DNA reads as TGTGCCATCAGGGCGGGGGGTTGCAATGAGCAGTTCTTC.

The chain couples TRBV12-3 or TRBV12-4 to TRBJ2-3; 7 bases are shared with TRBD1. V shed 7 bases, J shed 3 bases, and the junction held 4 bases outside the gene matches. The CDR3 is made up of 13 amino acids. The CDR3 sequence: CASNTQGTDTQYF. The CDR3 DNA is TGTGCCAGCAATACACAGGGGACAGATACGCAGTATTTT.

The genes are TRBV7-2 and TRBJ2-7, with D maybe TRBD2 (6 bases). Germline assignment: CDR1 SGHTA and CDR2 FQGNSA. CDR3 length: 15 residues. Between the trimmed V and J ends, which lost 3 bases and 0 bases, there was a span of 12 bases. The CDR3 region has the DNA TGTGCCAGCAGCTTCTTTGTCGGGAGCTCCTACGAGCAGTACTTC. Translating gives CASSFFVGSSYEQYF.

Here the CDR3 DNA reads TGTGCCAGCAGCACTGCATTGGGGCTCATAACCCACGAGCAGTACTTC. Translation gives CASSTALGLITHEQYF. The gene calls are TRBV11-2 and TRBJ2-7; D might be TRBD1 (5 bases). Germline lookup yields CDR1 SGHAT and CDR2 FQNNGV. The CDR3 contains 16 residues. Trimming cost V 5 bases and J 5 bases, with 22 bases left between them.

The chain joins TRBV3-1 to TRBJ2-1, with D unclear. Trimming took 7 bases from V and 9 from J, leaving 16 bases between them. Germline V gene sequence: CDR1 LGHDT, CDR2 YNNKEL (reference sequence). The CDR3 covers 13 residues. The CDR3 loop reads CASTPPYNGEQFF. CDR3 nucleotides: TGTGCCAGCACCCCCCCCTATAATGGTGAGCAGTTCTTC.

V usage is TRBV29-1 and J usage is TRBJ1-1; 7 bases agree with TRBD1. The V segment lost 6 bases and the J segment 7 bases; nucleotides outside the gene matches: 2. This CDR3 has 10 amino acids. CDR1 and CDR2 (germline): SQVTM, ANQGSEA. CDR3 nucleotide sequence: TGCAGCGTGGGACAGTTTGAAGCTTTCTTT. It codes for CSVGQFEAFF.

The chain has TRBV4-3 and TRBJ2-1; D possibly uses TRBD1 or TRBD2 (5 bases each). The length of the CDR3 is 17 residues. Germline-derived CDR1 and CDR2 are LGHNA and YSLEER. Trimming left V 0 bases short and J 1 base short, with 13 bases between. The DNA for the CDR3 is TGCGCCAGCAGCCAAGATATTGGGACCGTGTCCTACAATGAGCAGTTCTTC. Translated, it gives CASSQDIGTVSYNEQFF.

This clonotype was counted between two and nine times. This chain joins TRBV7-9 and TRBJ1-1; D possibly corresponds to TRBD1 (6 bases). This CDR3 is built from 13 residues. The germline gives CDR1 SEHNR, CDR2 FQNEAQ (reference sequence). With 5 bases removed from V and 7 bases from J, the gap between germline ends came to 14 bases. The CDR3 region has the DNA TGTGCCAGCAGCCCTAAGGGGGTTGGTGAAGCTTTCTTT. It translates to CASSPKGVGEAFF.